Shown below are 14 T cell receptor beta chains from a single sample sequenced in a study of identical twins. TCRdb fed the 5' RACE reads into MiXCR, producing one record per CDR3 protein. The repertoire includes 550,000 to 700,000 distinct CDR3 sequences, around 20% of them detected once, and roughly 4% sits in the top ten. This same sample was also taken into another study, of T cells expressing NK-cell markers.

Sequencing used PBMCs. All receptors come from a woman in her late teens or twenties in good health.

This clonotype has ten or more counts. The V and J genes are TRBV29-1 and TRBJ2-3; 8 bases are a match to TRBD2. Losses at the gene ends were 7 bases for V and 1 base for J; bases not matched to a gene: 10. Germline CDR1 reads SQVTM; CDR2 reads ANQGSEA. The CDR3 spans 15 residues. In nucleotides, the CDR3 is TGCAGCGCGGGCGGCGCGGGGGGACGCACAGATACGCAGTATTTT. Protein sequence: CSAGGAGGRTDTQYF.

This clonotype turned up a few times. The chain carries TRBV20-1 and TRBJ1-5; unclear D gene. This CDR3 has 13 residues. V was shortened by 1 base and J by 5 bases, with 9 bases between the two germline ends. Germline lookup yields CDR1 DFQATT and CDR2 SNEGSKA (reference sequence). The CDR3 loop reads CSARGADHQPQHF. The CDR3 DNA reads as TGCAGTGCTAGAGGGGCCGACCATCAGCCCCAGCATTTT.

This clonotype was seen a handful of times. V gene TRBV9 combines with J gene TRBJ2-1, with D perhaps matching TRBD2 (6 bases). Germline-derived CDR1 and CDR2 are SGDLS and YYNGEE. The CDR3 spans 14 residues. Trimming pared 0 bases from V and 6 bases from J, leaving 10 bases between. The CDR3 loop is CASSVVGGPNEQFF. CDR3 DNA: TGTGCCAGCAGCGTAGTCGGGGGACCCAATGAGCAGTTCTTC.

This clonotype was seen at least ten times. The chain is built from TRBV6-1 and TRBJ2-1, with D possibly TRBD1 on 7 matching bases. CDR3 size: 13 residues. Trimming took 8 bases from V and 10 from J, leaving 18 bases between them. Per germline, CDR1 MNHNS and CDR2 SASEGT. The CDR3 here is CASGGSTGNEQFF. CDR3 nucleotides: TGTGCCAGCGGGGGGTCGACAGGGAACGAGCAGTTCTTC.

This chain links TRBV6-2 or TRBV6-3 with TRBJ2-1; D tentatively fits TRBD1 or TRBD2 (7 bases each). The CDR3 runs 12 residues. Trimming pared 8 bases from V and 9 bases from J, leaving 14 bases between. Germline V gene sequence: CDR1 MNHEY, CDR2 SVGEGT. The CDR3, as DNA: TGTGCCAGCTTCGACAGGGAGGGTGAGCAGTTCTTC. Translating gives CASFDREGEQFF.

This chain connects TRBV7-2 to TRBJ2-4; TRBD1 matches 7 bases. The CDR3 length is 15 residues. V was pared by 4 bases and J by 2 bases, with 5 bases of the junction left unmatched. In germline, CDR1 is SGHTA, CDR2 FQGNSA. CDR3 protein: CASSSSTGTKNIQYF. CDR3 DNA: TGTGCCAGCAGCTCTTCGACAGGGACCAAAAACATTCAGTACTTC.

This CDR3 is CASSDLAGADQETQYF. In DNA, the CDR3 is TGTGCCAGCAGCGACCTAGCGGGGGCCGACCAAGAGACCCAGTACTTC. V gene TRBV14 combines with J gene TRBJ2-5; 10 nucleotides agree with TRBD2. Trimming cost V 5 bases and J 0 bases; bases outside gene matches: 6. Germline CDR1 and CDR2: SGHDN and FVKESK. This CDR3 comprises 16 residues.

This clonotype was counted a few times. This rearrangement joins TRBV12-3 or TRBV12-4 to TRBJ2-5; TRBD2 is a possible D gene (6 bases). With 7 bases removed from V and 9 bases from J, the gap between germline ends came to 24 bases. This CDR3 comprises 15 residues. The CDR3 region is CASILTPSAGEAQYF. DNA for the CDR3: TGTGCCAGCATCCTGACGCCTAGTGCCGGGGAGGCCCAGTACTTC.

This clonotype has just a few counts. V and J are TRBV7-3 and TRBJ2-1; 9 bases agree with TRBD1. There are 12 residues in the CDR3. With 8 bases clipped from V and 6 bases from J, the junction kept 2 bases outside the gene matches. Germline loops: CDR1 SGHTA, CDR2 FQGTGA. In DNA, the CDR3 is TGTGCCAGCGGGACAGGGCCCAATGAGCAGTTCTTC. It encodes CASGTGPNEQFF.

This chain joins TRBV4-3 and TRBJ2-3, with D hard to call. The V gene lost 1 base and the J gene lost 1 base, with 12 bases spanning the gap. Germline-derived CDR1 and CDR2 are LGHNA and YSLEER. The CDR3 covers 16 residues. This chain's CDR3 is CASSQVKDVRTDTQYF. For the CDR3, the DNA is TGCGCCAGCAGCCAAGTGAAGGACGTCCGCACAGATACGCAGTATTTT.

This clonotype was picked up a small number of times. V and J are TRBV4-2 and TRBJ2-3, with TRBD2 matching 9 bases. With V trimmed by 4 bases and J by 4 bases, 6 bases remained unmatched. In germline, CDR1 is LGHNA, CDR2 YNFKEQ. The CDR3 is 15 amino acids. CDR3 loop: CASSPRGGPADTQYF. The CDR3 DNA reads TGTGCCAGCAGCCCGCGGGGGGGCCCGGCAGATACGCAGTATTTT.

This clonotype showed up just a few times. The CDR3 DNA is TGCGCCAGCAGCCACTGGGACAGACTATATGGCTACACCTTC. This encodes CASSHWDRLYGYTF. The V and J genes are TRBV4-1 and TRBJ1-2; 7 bases map to TRBD1. Germline assignment: CDR1 MGHRA and CDR2 YSYEKL. V was clipped by 3 bases and J by 5 bases; unmatched bases: 6. The CDR3 spans 14 residues.

This chain joins TRBV7-9 and TRBJ2-7, with 10 bases that match TRBD2. The V gene end was trimmed by 5 bases and the J gene end by 2 bases; junction bases not matched to a gene: 6. The length of the CDR3 is 15 residues. Germline V gene sequence: CDR1 SEHNR, CDR2 FQNEAQ (reference sequence). For the CDR3, the DNA is TGTGCCAGCAGCCCCTGGACTAGCGGAGCCTACGAGCAGTACTTC. It encodes CASSPWTSGAYEQYF.

This clonotype was seen a handful of times. This chain links TRBV30 with TRBJ2-5, with unresolved D. V lost 5 bases and J lost 4, with 8 bases in between. Germline assignment: CDR1 GTSNPN and CDR2 SVGIG (reference sequence). There are 11 residues in the CDR3. This chain's CDR3 is CAWALGETQYF. CDR3 bases: TGTGCCTGGGCCCTAGGAGAGACCCAGTACTTC. Drawing the rest from reference TRBV30 and TRBJ2-5, the complete variable domain is SQTIHQWPATLVQPVGSPLSLECTVEGTSNPNLYWYRQAAGRGLQLLFYSVGIGQISSEVPQNLSASRPQDRQFILSSKKLLLSDSGFYLCAWALGETQYFGPGTRLLVL.